The 30 T cell receptor beta chains below all came from one sample that was sequenced in a study of cytomegalovirus exposure and HLA in healthy donors. It was with 60 Vbeta and 13 Jbeta primers that the PCR ran. TCRdb's table, derived via immunoSEQ multiplex PCR, lists solely in-frame clones and lacks some. The table lists over 90,000 clones, around 63% of them singletons. Material: PBMCs. Receptors were obtained from a human donor in good health.

The rearrangement links TRBV4-1 to TRBJ2-7, with D perhaps matching TRBD2 (6 bases). CDR1 is MGHRA and CDR2 is YSYEKL in the germline V gene. The CDR3 runs to 15 residues. The ends were cut back, 0 bases at V and 4 bases at J, with 13 bases in the middle. The CDR3 nucleotides read TGCGCCAGCAGCCAAGAAACACTAGCTAGGTACGAGCAGTACTTC. Amino acid sequence: CASSQETLARYEQYF.

This clone came up once. The gene calls are TRBV28 and TRBJ1-5; 9 bases match TRBD1. This CDR3 has 12 residues. Germline loops: CDR1 MDHEN, CDR2 SYDVKM. Trimming removed 8 bases from V and 15 bases from J; junction bases left unmatched: 11. CDR3 in amino acids: CASGLSGTGRHF. The CDR3 DNA reads as TGTGCCAGCGGACTATCCGGGACAGGGAGGCATTTT.

V usage is TRBV4-1 and J usage is TRBJ1-1; 7 bases are a match to TRBD1. CDR1 MGHRA and CDR2 YSYEKL come from the germline V gene. This CDR3 spans 14 amino acids. The junction had 3 bases not matched to a gene; V was cut back by 4 bases and J by 1 base. This CDR3 is CASSRTGRNTEAFF. Written as DNA, the CDR3 is TGCGCCAGCAGCCGGACAGGAAGGAACACTGAAGCTTTCTTT.

This chain uses TRBV2 with TRBJ2-1; D might be TRBD1 (6 bases). This CDR3 is built from 13 residues. V was shortened by 6 bases and J by 4 bases, with 10 bases between the two germline ends. Germline CDR1 is SNHLY and CDR2 is FYNNEI. This chain's CDR3 is CASRRTVYNEQFF. The CDR3 DNA reads TGTGCCAGCAGGAGGACAGTTTACAATGAGCAGTTCTTC.

V gene TRBV28 combines with J gene TRBJ2-7; TRBD1 matches 9 bases. The CDR3 loop spans 17 amino acids. Trimming at V came to 2 bases and at J to 3 bases, leaving 11 bases not matched to a gene. Germline lookup yields CDR1 MDHEN and CDR2 SYDVKM. CDR3 region: CASSLRFSDRGNYEQYF. CDR3 in DNA: TGTGCCAGCAGTTTAAGGTTCTCGGACAGGGGAAACTACGAGCAGTACTTC.

This clone was recorded a few times. The J gene is TRBJ2-4, the V gene TRBV7-2; 15 bases align to TRBD2. Trimming removed 4 bases from V and 0 bases from J; junction bases left unmatched: 1. This CDR3 comprises 17 residues. Germline-derived CDR1 and CDR2 are SGHTA and FQGNSA. The chain's CDR3 is CASSSGLAGGAKNIQYF. CDR3 coding DNA: TGTGCCAGCAGCTCGGGACTAGCGGGAGGAGCCAAAAACATTCAGTACTTC. Together with reference TRBV7-2 and TRBJ2-4, the CDR3 gives the full variable domain: GAGVSQSPSNKVTEKGKDVELRCDPISGHTALYWYRQSLGQGLEFLIYFQGNSAPDKSGLPSDRFSAERTGGSVSTLTIQRTQQEDSAVYLCASSSGLAGGAKNIQYFGAGTRLSVL.

The genes are TRBV18 and TRBJ2-7; TRBD2 matches at 7 bases. Losses at the gene ends were 2 bases for V and 3 bases for J; bases not matched to a gene: 1. CDR1 KGHSH and CDR2 LQKENI come from the germline V gene. The CDR3 runs 13 residues. The CDR3 is CASSPKRDYEQYF. CDR3 nucleotide sequence: TGTGCCAGCTCACCAAAGCGGGACTACGAGCAGTACTTC.

The DNA for the CDR3 is TGTGCCAGTAGCCCCACTCAGGGTTACGAGCAGTACTTC. Protein sequence: CASSPTQGYEQYF. This sequence joins TRBV19 and TRBJ2-7, with a tentative D call TRBD1 (5 bases). CDR1 is LNHDA and CDR2 is SQIVND in the germline V gene (reference sequence). V was trimmed by 6 bases and J by 4 bases, leaving 13 bases between them. The length of the CDR3 is 13 residues.

The chain's CDR3 is CASSPGTGGYEKLFF. The CDR3 nucleotides read TGTGCCAGCTCACCAGGGACAGGTGGATATGAAAAACTGTTTTTT. The V and J genes are TRBV18 and TRBJ1-4, with 8 nucleotides matching TRBD1. CDR3 length: 15 residues. Per the germline V gene, CDR1 is KGHSH and CDR2 is LQKENI. V lost 2 bases to trimming and J lost 6 bases; unmatched junction nucleotides: 5.

The gene calls are TRBV28 and TRBJ2-1; 8 bases line up with TRBD2. With V trimmed by 2 bases and J by 6 bases, 3 bases remained unmatched. Per germline, CDR1 MDHEN and CDR2 SYDVKM. The CDR3 sequence is 14 residues long. CDR3 region: CASSLGTRINEQFF. The CDR3 region has the DNA TGTGCCAGCAGTTTAGGGACTAGGATCAATGAGCAGTTCTTC. Based on the CDR3 plus reference TRBV28 and TRBJ2-1, the full variable domain is DVKVTQSSRYLVKRTGEKVFLECVQDMDHENMFWYRQDPGLGLRLIYFSYDVKMKEKGDIPEGYSVSREKKERFSLILESASTNQTSMYLCASSLGTRINEQFFGPGTRLTVL.

This clone was seen once. V and J are TRBV6-1 and TRBJ2-7; possibly TRBD1 for D (6 bases). V lost 7 bases, J lost 4 bases, and 14 bases lay in between. The CDR3 loop spans 13 amino acids. CDR1 MNHNS and CDR2 SASEGT come from the germline V gene. The CDR3: CASNKQGGYEQYF. CDR3 bases: TGTGCCAGCAATAAACAGGGTGGGTACGAGCAGTACTTC.

A note on this clone: Here the CDR3 omits its conserved ending phenylalanine or tryptophan, so a read error is the likely source. The rearrangement links TRBV6-5 to TRBJ2-7, with a possible D match to TRBD1 (6 bases). V gave up 2 bases and J gave up 0 bases, with 11 bases separating them. Germline CDR1 MNHEY, CDR2 SVGAGI. The CDR3 runs 15 residues. CDR3 loop: CASSYGGGHSYEQYL. The CDR3 DNA follows: TGTGCCAGCAGTTACGGGGGCGGGCACTCCTACGAGCAGTACCTC.

The chain links TRBV6-5 to TRBJ1-1, with D hard to call. The CDR3 loop spans 15 amino acids. CDR1 is MNHEY and CDR2 is SVGAGI in the germline V gene. V gave up 0 bases and J gave up 4 bases, with 12 bases separating them. This CDR3 is CASSYSSGWSTEAFF. In nucleotides, the CDR3 is TGTGCCAGCAGTTACTCTTCCGGGTGGAGCACTGAAGCTTTCTTT.

The sample holds a few counts of this clone. The chain uses TRBV27 and TRBJ2-7; D call uncertain. CDR1 and CDR2 (germline): MNHEY, SMNVEV (reference sequence). CDR3 length: 15 amino acids. Trimming stripped 0 bases from V and 0 bases from J, with 9 bases between. The CDR3 loop is CASSLSMLGSYEQYF. The CDR3 DNA follows: TGTGCCAGCAGTTTATCGATGCTAGGCTCCTACGAGCAGTACTTC.

The DNA for the CDR3 is TGTGCCAGCAGCTTCCCGGGGGCAGATACGCAGTATTTT. Translation gives CASSFPGADTQYF. The chain recombines TRBV11-2 with TRBJ2-3; weak D call: TRBD2 (6 bases). The CDR3 loop spans 13 amino acids. CDR1 SGHAT and CDR2 FQNNGV come from the germline V gene. The V end lost 3 bases, the J end lost 4 bases, and 8 bases lay between the germline ends.

The chain couples TRBV27 to TRBJ2-7; 7 nucleotides match TRBD2. Trimming took 7 bases from V and 4 from J; bases not matched to a gene: 13. This CDR3 is 15 amino acids long. Germline CDR1 and CDR2: MNHEY and SMNVEV (reference sequence). The CDR3 spells CASKSREAPSYEQYF. In DNA form, the CDR3 reads TGTGCCAGCAAGTCACGGGAGGCACCATCGTACGAGCAGTACTTC.

The sample holds one count of this clone. The chain is built from TRBV28 and TRBJ1-1; D gene ambiguous. The CDR3 spans 12 residues. V gave up 6 bases and J gave up 0 bases, with 5 bases separating them. Looked up from germline, CDR1 is MDHEN and CDR2 is SYDVKM. In DNA form, the CDR3 reads TGTGCCAGCAGCCTTATGAACACTGAAGCTTTCTTT. Encoded protein: CASSLMNTEAFF.

This clone was picked up a small number of times. The chain has TRBV5-6 and TRBJ1-4, with D uncertain. Looked up from germline, CDR1 is SGHDT and CDR2 is YYEEEE. CDR3 length: 15 residues. V was trimmed by 0 bases and J by 8 bases, leaving 14 bases between them. The CDR3 reads CASSLATRAGEKLFF. CDR3 nucleotides: TGTGCCAGCAGCTTGGCGACGAGGGCGGGGGAAAAACTGTTTTTT.

This chain links TRBV28 with TRBJ2-7; TRBD1 aligns across 11 bases. V shed 6 bases, J shed 4 bases, and the junction held 5 bases outside the gene matches. This CDR3 is built from 14 residues. CDR1 and CDR2 from the germline V gene are MDHEN and SYDVKM. As DNA, the CDR3 is TGTGCCAGCAGGCGGACAGGGGGCTCTTACGAGCAGTACTTC. Amino acid sequence: CASRRTGGSYEQYF.

This clone has a single count. The chain uses TRBV27 and TRBJ2-7, with TRBD2 matching 7 bases. Per germline, CDR1 MNHEY and CDR2 SMNVEV (reference sequence). J was trimmed by 0 bases and V by 1 base; bases with no gene match: 9. The CDR3 covers 17 residues. This CDR3 is CASSLFSGTMSSYEQYF. CDR3 DNA: TGTGCCAGCAGTTTATTCTCGGGGACTATGAGCTCCTACGAGCAGTACTTC.

V gene TRBV19 combines with J gene TRBJ2-1, with D possibly TRBD2 on 5 matching bases. Germline V CDR1 and CDR2: LNHDA, SQIVND (reference sequence). V was trimmed by 10 bases and J by 3 bases, leaving 13 bases between them. This CDR3 has 13 amino acids. The CDR3 DNA reads TGTGCCACCTCCCACGGGATCTACAATGAGCAGTTCTTC. Translation: CATSHGIYNEQFF. The whole variable domain, remainder taken from reference TRBV19 and TRBJ2-1, is DGGITQSPKYLFRKEGQNVTLSCEQNLNHDAMYWYRQDPGQGLRLIYYSQIVNDFQKGDIAEGYSVSREKKESFPLTVTSAQKNPTAFYLCATSHGIYNEQFFGPGTRLTVL.

This clone appeared a single time. CDR3 in amino acids: CASSLKGQGVDYGYTF. CDR3 DNA sequence: TGTGCCAGCAGCTTAAAGGGACAGGGGGTTGACTATGGCTACACCTTC. The chain couples TRBV11-2 to TRBJ1-2; 11 nucleotides line up with TRBD1. This CDR3 has 16 amino acids. J was trimmed by 3 bases and V by 2 bases; bases with no gene match: 5. Germline assignment: CDR1 SGHAT and CDR2 FQNNGV.

This chain uses TRBV4-1 with TRBJ2-4, with 8 bases matching TRBD2. This CDR3 has 16 residues. V trimming: 2 bases; J trimming: 0 bases; junction bases outside the gene matches: 3. Germline V gene data show CDR1 as MGHRA and CDR2 as YSYEKL. As DNA, the CDR3 is TGCGCCAGCAGCCAAATCGGGGGGGGAGCCAAAAACATTCAGTACTTC. Amino acid sequence: CASSQIGGGAKNIQYF.

This clone has a single count. The rearrangement uses TRBV10-2 and TRBJ1-4, with 7 nucleotides matching TRBD1. V lost 7 bases to trimming and J lost 0 bases; unmatched junction nucleotides: 14. Germline CDR1 reads WSHSY; CDR2 reads SAAADI. This CDR3 has 18 residues. The CDR3 protein is CASTKTGKGVATNEKLFF. The CDR3 DNA follows: TGCGCCAGCACGAAGACAGGGAAGGGGGTAGCAACTAATGAAAAACTGTTTTTT.

The rearrangement links TRBV19 to TRBJ2-1; 13 positions match TRBD2. After removal of 7 bases from V and 9 bases from J, the junction contained 9 bases not matched to a gene. This CDR3 contains 15 residues. CDR1 LNHDA and CDR2 SQIVND come from the germline V gene (reference sequence). CDR3 amino acids: CASNPLAGGSGEQFF. In DNA, the CDR3 is TGTGCCAGTAACCCACTAGCGGGAGGGTCGGGTGAGCAGTTCTTC.

The rearrangement links TRBV5-1 to TRBJ1-5; 8 bases fit TRBD1. The CDR3 covers 15 residues. Germline assignment: CDR1 SGHRS and CDR2 YFSETQ. Trimming at V came to 4 bases and at J to 4 bases, leaving 7 bases not matched to a gene. Here the CDR3 reads CASSTGTGRNQPQHF. CDR3 sequence (DNA): TGCGCCAGCAGCACGGGGACAGGCAGAAATCAGCCCCAGCATTTT.

This chain links TRBV4-1 with TRBJ2-1; 9 bases fit TRBD2. Germline-derived CDR1 and CDR2 are MGHRA and YSYEKL. The CDR3 sequence is 19 residues long. Trimming took 1 base from V and 0 from J; bases not matched to a gene: 10. This CDR3 reads CASSQVGEGGRASYNEQFF. In DNA form, the CDR3 reads TGCGCCAGCAGCCAAGTTGGGGAGGGCGGGAGGGCCTCCTACAATGAGCAGTTCTTC.

This clone has just a few counts. V usage is TRBV2 and J usage is TRBJ2-4; D might be TRBD2 (6 bases). Germline values: CDR1 SNHLY, CDR2 FYNNEI. CDR3 length: 17 amino acids. Trimming took 6 bases from V and 0 from J, leaving 18 bases between them. The chain's CDR3 is CASSNKTSAPAKNIQYF. The CDR3 region has the DNA TGTGCCAGCAGCAACAAGACTAGTGCGCCAGCCAAAAACATTCAGTACTTC. The entire variable domain, with the rest obtained from reference TRBV2 and TRBJ2-4, is as follows: EPEVTQTPSHQVTQMGQEVILRCVPISNHLYFYWYRQILGQKVEFLVSFYNNEISEKSEIFDDQFSVERPDGSNFTLKIRSTKLEDSAMYFCASSNKTSAPAKNIQYFGAGTRLSVL.

The CDR3 here is CASSPRAGTTYEQYF. CDR3 nucleotides: TGTGCCAGCAGCCCAAGAGCCGGGACAACCTACGAGCAGTACTTC. The V gene is TRBV13, the J gene TRBJ2-7; a weak D match, TRBD1 (6 bases). This CDR3 contains 15 residues. Germline CDR1 PRHDT, CDR2 FYEKMQ (reference sequence). With 5 bases removed from V and 2 bases from J, the gap between germline ends came to 16 bases. Full variable domain (rest looked up from reference TRBV13 and TRBJ2-7): AAGVIQSPRHLIKEKRETATLKCYPIPRHDTVYWYQQGPGQDPQFLISFYEKMQSDKGSIPDRFSAQQFSDYHSELNMSSLELGDSALYFCASSPRAGTTYEQYFGPGTRLTVT.

As DNA, the CDR3 is TGCAGCGCAAGCAATCGGGGTGAAGCTTTCTTT. Protein product: CSASNRGEAFF. The rearrangement links TRBV29-1 to TRBJ1-1; D gene unclear. The CDR3 has 11 residues. The V gene's germline CDR1 is SQVTM and CDR2 ANQGSEA. The germline V and J ends were trimmed by 7 bases and 7 bases, with 13 bases remaining between them. The whole variable domain, filled in from reference TRBV29-1 and TRBJ1-1, reads SAVISQKPSRDICQRGTSLTIQCQVDSQVTMMFWYRQQPGQSLTLIATANQGSEATYESGFVIDKFPISRPNLTFSTLTVSNMSPEDSSIYLCSASNRGEAFFGQGTRLTVV.